This record covers a single T cell receptor beta chain. These data come from a study of T cell changes during pregnancy in multiple sclerosis. Trimming cost V 1 base and J 4 bases, with 12 bases left between them. The CDR3 length is 14 residues. Germline V lookup: CDR1 SQVTM, CDR2 ANQGSEA. Data came from immunoSEQ multiplex PCR; TCRdb stores just in-frame clones and leaves some out. This table holds tens of thousands of clones, roughly 95% found once. The V call is TRBV29-1, the J call TRBJ2-3; D not resolved. This clonotype originated in a female donor in good health, enrolled as a control in a pregnancy study. Material: peripheral blood, obtained in the second trimester of pregnancy. The CDR3 loop reads CSVEGTRYADTQYF. CDR3 coding DNA: TGCAGCGTTGAAGGTACTCGATATGCAGATACGCAGTATTTT.